Here is one T cell receptor beta chain with its context. The authors' processing: How many nucleated cells were present was estimated from reference gene primer amplification. Sequencing was performed with immunoSEQ multiplex PCR; in TCRdb, only in-frame clones are kept and a portion is missing. The V and J calls and the clone size are those of that table, but D and trimming were determined from the DNA. The sample lists about 260,000 clones, 82% seen once, with about 1.9% in the top ten. The data were taken from a study of blood T cell repertoires in COVID-19. Study at large: The analysed material was cDNA or gDNA that came from T cells, B-cell-depleted T cells, or PBMCs.

V lost 2 bases to trimming and J lost 5 bases; unmatched junction nucleotides: 7. The CDR3 extends over 16 amino acids. From germline, CDR1 is SGDLS and CDR2 YYNGEE. The receptor comes from a woman over 75 with acute or convalescent COVID-19. The chain employs TRBV9 and TRBJ2-5; 12 nucleotides line up with TRBD2. Material: peripheral blood. This CDR3 reads CASSVTSGGLWETQYF. CDR3 nucleotide sequence: TGTGCCAGCAGCGTGACTAGCGGGGGTCTTTGGGAGACCCAGTACTTC.